This T cell receptor beta chain was profiled in a study of T cell repertoires in cytomegalovirus infection. This clonotype was found a few times. Its antigen remains unknown. Study conclusions and caveats: Clonotypes of TCR beta that were HLA-C-restricted and CMV-specific dominated the ex vivo response. Carriage of CMV together with the relevant HLA was identifiable through cumulative public TCR beta family frequency.

The germline gives CDR1 LNHDA, CDR2 SQIVND (reference sequence). This CDR3 comprises 13 residues. Trimming removed 7 bases from V and 2 bases from J, with 9 bases in between. Each CDR3 protein is one row after TCRdb ran MiXCR on the reads. The sample contains some 180,000 distinct CDR3 sequences, 7.5% to 10% of which appear only once. This receptor was identified in a human donor in good health (CMV status not recorded). Some clones in this sample may be carry-over from other donors' samples. Sample: PBMCs. The genes are TRBV19 and TRBJ2-1, with D unresolved. In nucleotides, the CDR3 is TGTGCCAGTAACCGAAATACCTACAATGAGCAGTTCTTC. Translated, it gives CASNRNTYNEQFF.